The 29 T cell receptor beta chains in this list originate from one sample, sequenced in a study of blood T cells in healthy people across ages. Using a J-beta primer mix together with a sample-barcoded 5' primer, a second PCR was run for roughly 6 to 12 cycles. TCRdb passed the 5' RACE reads through MiXCR, listing each CDR3 protein once. The repertoire holds 730,000 or so distinct CDR3 sequences, with 40% to 45% as singletons. Sequencing used blood. The source of these receptors is an elderly man in good health.

This clonotype was found many times. The J gene is TRBJ1-4, the V gene TRBV29-1; D remains unclear. The CDR3 loop spans 14 amino acids. Trimming pared 3 bases from V and 5 bases from J, leaving 13 bases between. CDR1 and CDR2 from the germline V gene are SQVTM and ANQGSEA. The chain's CDR3 is CSVDFGSGNEKLFF. The DNA for the CDR3 is TGCAGCGTTGATTTCGGCAGTGGAAATGAAAAACTGTTTTTT. The entire variable domain, with the rest obtained from reference TRBV29-1 and TRBJ1-4, is as follows: SAVISQKPSRDICQRGTSLTIQCQVDSQVTMMFWYRQQPGQSLTLIATANQGSEATYESGFVIDKFPISRPNLTFSTLTVSNMSPEDSSIYLCSVDFGSGNEKLFFGSGTQLSVL.

This chain joins TRBV6-2 or TRBV6-3 and TRBJ2-7, with TRBD1 as a possible D gene (6 bases). This CDR3 has 12 residues. Germline assignment: CDR1 MNHEY and CDR2 SVGEGT. V gave up 7 bases and J gave up 7 bases, with 14 bases separating them. CDR3 loop: CASKGVAQEQYF. The DNA for the CDR3 is TGTGCCAGCAAGGGGGTAGCCCAGGAGCAGTACTTC.

This clonotype was detected a few times. This chain joins TRBV20-1 and TRBJ2-5; TRBD1 or TRBD2 may be the D gene (6 bases each). CDR3 length: 15 amino acids. The germline CDR1 and CDR2 sequences are DFQATT and SNEGSKA (reference sequence). Between the trimmed V and J ends, which lost 0 bases and 4 bases, there was a span of 15 bases. The CDR3 is CSARDSRGARETQYF. CDR3 nucleotide sequence: TGCAGTGCTAGAGATTCGAGGGGGGCTCGAGAGACCCAGTACTTC.

V gene TRBV6-5 combines with J gene TRBJ1-4; no reliable D call. The CDR3 runs to 13 residues. The germline gives CDR1 MNHEY, CDR2 SVGAGI. Trimming stripped 5 bases from V and 4 bases from J, with 8 bases between. CDR3 sequence reads: CASSRRGNEKLFF. The CDR3 coding sequence is TGTGCCAGCAGTCGCCGGGGTAATGAAAAACTGTTTTTT.

As to this clonotype: A much more abundant neighbour one base away suggests this may be a read error. CDR3 in amino acids: CASSFRTGEQYF. Written as DNA, the CDR3 is TGTGCCAGCAGTTTCCGGACAGGAGAGCAGTACTTC. V usage is TRBV28 and J usage is TRBJ2-5; TRBD1 matches 7 bases. The germline CDR1 and CDR2 sequences are MDHEN and SYDVKM. The CDR3 loop spans 12 amino acids. Trimming removed 3 bases from V and 11 bases from J; junction bases left unmatched: 6.

V is TRBV2 and J is TRBJ2-3; 9 positions agree with TRBD2. Germline-derived CDR1 and CDR2 are SNHLY and FYNNEI. This CDR3 has 19 residues. The V and J ends lost 0 bases and 4 bases, in that order; junction bases with no gene match: 14. The CDR3 region has the DNA TGTGCCAGCAGTGAAGCCTCCGGTCGAGCGGGAGGCGTGGCAGATACGCAGTATTTT. As protein: CASSEASGRAGGVADTQYF.

The chain employs TRBV12-3 or TRBV12-4 and TRBJ2-3, with 10 positions matching TRBD1. V dropped 5 bases and J dropped 2; count of bases not matched to a gene: 7. The CDR3 spans 16 residues. The CDR3 loop reads CASSPPGTGVTDTQYF. The DNA of the CDR3 is TGTGCCAGCAGTCCCCCCGGGACAGGGGTCACAGATACGCAGTATTTT.

This chain connects TRBV9 to TRBJ2-2; D unclear. Trimming cost V 0 bases and J 5 bases, with 8 bases left between them. The germline V gene encodes CDR1 SGDLS and CDR2 YYNGEE. This CDR3 has 14 amino acids. CDR3 in DNA: TGTGCCAGCAGCGTAGTGACGTCTACCGGGGAGCTGTTTTTT. This translates into CASSVVTSTGELFF.

The rearrangement joins TRBV11-2 to TRBJ2-5; TRBD1 or TRBD2 may be the D gene (5 bases each). Trimming pared 5 bases from V and 2 bases from J, leaving 15 bases between. The germline CDR1 and CDR2 sequences are SGHAT and FQNNGV. The CDR3 loop spans 15 amino acids. In DNA form, the CDR3 reads TGTGCCAGCAGCCCCATGGGACGGCCGCAAGAGACCCAGTACTTC. Its protein is CASSPMGRPQETQYF.

This clonotype was counted a few times. The V call is TRBV21-1, the J call TRBJ2-5; no DNA check was done on the table's D call, TRBD1. TRBV21-1 is annotated as a pseudogene. The CDR3 extends over 14 amino acids. DNA of the CDR3: TGTGCCAGCAGCAAAACAGGGGGCGGAGAGACCCAGTACTTC. Its protein is CASSKTGGGETQYF.

This clonotype has a count of ten or more. The chain couples TRBV7-2 to TRBJ1-2; D is unclear. This CDR3 comprises 14 residues. V lost 3 bases to trimming and J lost 4 bases, with 12 bases between them. Germline CDR1 reads SGHTA; CDR2 reads FQGNSA. The DNA of the CDR3 is TGTGCCAGCAGCTTCAAGGGTTTTGGCTATGGCTACACCTTC. It encodes CASSFKGFGYGYTF.

Remarks on this clonotype: Since a much larger clone is just one base distant, this may be a read error. The chain combines TRBV4-2 with TRBJ2-5; 7 bases agree with TRBD2. Germline CDR1 and CDR2: LGHNA and YNFKEQ. The CDR3 has 16 residues. Unmatched junction bases numbered 16, after V lost 1 base and J lost 11 bases. DNA for the CDR3: TGTGCCAGCAGCCAAGGCCACCGGGGAGGGGAGGGTGGGCAGTACTTC. This gives the protein CASSQGHRGGEGGQYF.

The chain combines TRBV7-2 with TRBJ2-1, with D hard to call. CDR1 is SGHTA, CDR2 FQGNSA, per germline. V lost 4 bases and J 7 bases, leaving 8 bases between the germline ends. The CDR3 totals 12 residues. The DNA for the CDR3 is TGTGCCAGCAGCTACCCCCTAAATGAGCAGTTCTTC. Residues: CASSYPLNEQFF.

The genes are TRBV5-6 and TRBJ2-5, with 8 bases matching TRBD1. The J call is in doubt because the DNA end fits TRBJ2-7 better. Germline V gene sequence: CDR1 SGHDT, CDR2 YYEEEE. The CDR3 has 14 residues. Here the CDR3 reads CASSLRGRGLEQYF. DNA of the CDR3: TGTGCCAGCAGCTTAAGGGGCAGGGGGCTCGAGCAGTACTTC.

As for this clonotype: This clone may be a read error of a much larger clone one base away. The chain is built from TRBV7-2 and TRBJ2-1; no firm D call. Germline CDR1 is SGHTA and CDR2 is FQGNSA. The V end lost 0 bases, the J end lost 2 bases, and 8 bases lay between the germline ends. The CDR3 spans 15 residues. This CDR3 reads CASSLAPRTYNEQFF. CDR3 in DNA: TGTGCCAGCAGCTTAGCCCCACGGACCTACAATGAGCAGTTCTTC.

This clonotype was counted between two and nine times. The chain is built from TRBV30 and TRBJ1-2; TRBD1 is a possible D gene (5 bases). The CDR3 loop spans 16 amino acids. V was pared by 6 bases and J by 1 base, with 21 bases between. Germline lookup yields CDR1 GTSNPN and CDR2 SVGIG (reference sequence). The DNA of the CDR3 is TGTGCCTGCCCCCGGGGAGCCAGGGCCTATAACTATGGCTACACCTTC. The encoded protein is CACPRGARAYNYGYTF.

The rearrangement uses TRBV7-2 and TRBJ2-5; the D is unclear. From germline, CDR1 is SGHTA and CDR2 FQGNSA. The V end was cut by 5 bases, the J end by 2 bases, with 9 bases between. The CDR3 covers 13 residues. The CDR3 DNA follows: TGTGCCAGCAGCGCCAGACCACAAGAGACCCAGTACTTC. It is translated as CASSARPQETQYF. The full variable domain, with the rest looked up from reference TRBV7-2 and TRBJ2-5, is GAGVSQSPSNKVTEKGKDVELRCDPISGHTALYWYRQSLGQGLEFLIYFQGNSAPDKSGLPSDRFSAERTGGSVSTLTIQRTQQEDSAVYLCASSARPQETQYFGPGTRLLVL.

This clonotype occurred a few times. This chain joins TRBV5-6 and TRBJ2-7; 8 nucleotides agree with TRBD1. V shed 3 bases and J 5 bases; nucleotides not matched to a gene: 13. CDR3 length equals 16 residues. Germline V gives CDR1 SGHDT, CDR2 YYEEEE. The CDR3 sequence: CASSWNKRTGIHEQYF. The CDR3 nucleotides are TGTGCCAGCAGCTGGAATAAGAGGACAGGGATACACGAGCAGTACTTC.

The CDR3: CASSSTQGLYNEQYF. The CDR3 DNA sequence: TGTGCCAGCAGTTCAACCCAGGGCCTTTACAATGAGCAGTACTTC. This chain joins TRBV28 and TRBJ2-1, with D possibly matching TRBD1 (5 bases). Matching the DNA end better, TRBJ2-7 makes the J call doubtful. This CDR3 is 15 amino acids long. Germline-derived CDR1 and CDR2 are MDHEN and SYDVKM.

The sample holds a few counts of this clonotype. The V and J genes are TRBV11-2 and TRBJ2-3; D is ambiguous. Germline lookup yields CDR1 SGHAT and CDR2 FQNNGV. V lost 7 bases to trimming and J lost 0 bases, with 11 bases between them. This CDR3 has 14 amino acids. This CDR3 reads CASTRAISTDTQYF. In DNA, the CDR3 is TGTGCCAGCACCCGGGCCATTAGCACAGATACGCAGTATTTT.

On this clonotype itself: The junction departs from the called germline gene at one end, perhaps through a read error. This chain joins TRBV6-5 and TRBJ2-6; TRBD1 is a possible D gene (6 bases). Germline V gives CDR1 MNHEY, CDR2 SVGAGI. CDR3 length: 15 amino acids. The CDR3 nucleotides read TGTGCCAGCAGACCACCAGGGGTTGGGGTCAACGTCCTGACTTTC. Encoded protein: CASRPPGVGVNVLTF.

This clonotype was found once. One end of the junction does not line up with germline, which may come from a read error. This chain uses TRBV2 with TRBJ2-6; D is perhaps TRBD1 or TRBD2 (5 bases each). Germline assignment: CDR1 SNHLY and CDR2 FYNNEI. This CDR3 is built from 15 residues. CDR3 amino acids: CVSIVGGSGANVLTF. The CDR3 bases are TGTGTCAGCATAGTTGGGGGCTCTGGGGCCAACGTCCTGACTTTC. Full variable domain (rest looked up from reference TRBV2 and TRBJ2-6): EPEVTQTPSHQVTQMGQEVILRCVPISNHLYFYWYRQILGQKVEFLVSFYNNEISEKSEIFDDQFSVERPDGSNFTLKIRSTKLEDSAMYFCVSIVGGSGANVLTFGAGSRLTVL.

The V gene is TRBV20-1, the J gene TRBJ2-1, with D perhaps matching TRBD2 (6 bases). This CDR3 comprises 13 residues. Per germline, CDR1 DFQATT and CDR2 SNEGSKA (reference sequence). V was cut by 3 bases and J by 5 bases, with 11 bases left in between. The CDR3 is CSARRGLHNEQFF. The DNA of the CDR3 is TGCAGTGCTAGGAGGGGACTTCACAATGAGCAGTTCTTC.

The chain has TRBV29-1 and TRBJ2-1; the match to TRBD2 covers 12 bases. CDR1 SQVTM and CDR2 ANQGSEA come from the germline V gene. CDR3 size: 16 residues. Trimming at V came to 1 base and at J to 6 bases, leaving 7 bases not matched to a gene. CDR3 bases: TGCAGCGTTGAAGGGGGGCTAGCGGGAGGGCTCAATGAGCAGTTCTTC. It encodes CSVEGGLAGGLNEQFF.

The V and J genes are TRBV20-1 and TRBJ1-1; 9 bases align to TRBD1. Trimming took 1 base from V and 7 from J; bases not matched to a gene: 7. This CDR3 region has 14 residues. CDR1 is DFQATT, CDR2 SNEGSKA, per germline (reference sequence). Here the CDR3 DNA reads TGCAGTGCTAGAGCGCGGACAGGGGCAGATGAAGCTTTCTTT. Protein sequence: CSARARTGADEAFF.

This clonotype was counted a few times. The chain uses TRBV24-1 and TRBJ2-1; 9 positions agree with TRBD1. Germline V gene data show CDR1 as KGHDR and CDR2 as SFDVKD. V lost 1 base, J lost 4 bases, and 4 bases stayed unmatched. This CDR3 comprises 16 residues. The CDR3 spells CATSDFGQGKYNEQFF. The CDR3 bases are TGTGCCACCAGTGATTTTGGACAGGGGAAGTACAATGAGCAGTTCTTC.

To note about this clonotype: A much larger clonotype is one base distant, so this may be a read error. The rearrangement links TRBV7-2 to TRBJ2-7; D may be TRBD2 (5 bases). Per the germline V gene, CDR1 is SGHTA and CDR2 is FQGNSA. The CDR3 is 13 amino acids. The CDR3 protein is CAGSFASGYEQYF. The CDR3 region has the DNA TGTGCCGGCAGCTTCGCCTCGGGATACGAGCAGTACTTC.

This chain uses TRBV5-1 with TRBJ2-1; a weak D match, TRBD2 (5 bases). Per germline, CDR1 SGHRS and CDR2 YFSETQ. V was clipped by 0 bases and J by 8 bases, with 12 bases between them. The CDR3 extends over 14 amino acids. As DNA, the CDR3 is TGCGCCAGCAGCTTGGGACCAAGTAGCGATGAGCAGTTCTTC. Protein product: CASSLGPSSDEQFF.

This clonotype came up once. One end of the junction is discordant with germline, which a read error may explain. The chain joins TRBV6-1 to TRBJ2-4, with D perhaps being TRBD1 or TRBD2 (5 bases each). The last part of the DNA fits TRBJ2-7 better; the J call may be wrong. This CDR3 region has 16 residues. Looked up from germline, CDR1 is MNHNS and CDR2 is SASEGT. The CDR3 DNA is TGTGCCGGCAGTGAAAACCCGGGACGGATTCTTTACGAGCAGTACTTC. Residues: CAGSENPGRILYEQYF.